The 26 T cell receptor beta chains presented below share a single source sample, sequenced in a study of blood T cell repertoires in COVID-19. Profiling relied on immunoSEQ multiplex PCR, and the TCRdb table lists in-frame clones only, not all of them. The sample carries 150,000 to 200,000 clones, around 90% recorded once. Material: peripheral blood. Receptors were obtained from a man aged 50 to 59 who had recovered from COVID-19.

V and J are TRBV7-8 and TRBJ2-3; D gene unclear. V dropped 2 bases and J dropped 5 bases, with 5 bases sitting between them. The germline gives CDR1 SGHVS, CDR2 FQNEAQ. The CDR3 extends over 12 amino acids. The CDR3 loop is CASSLTGDTQYF. The DNA for the CDR3 is TGTGCCAGCAGCTTAACGGGAGATACGCAGTATTTT.

The V call is TRBV7-2, the J call TRBJ2-2; the match to TRBD2 covers 7 bases. Germline V lookup: CDR1 SGHTA, CDR2 FQGNSA. The V gene end was trimmed by 2 bases and the J gene end by 0 bases; junction bases not matched to a gene: 12. This CDR3 contains 19 residues. The CDR3 nucleotides are TGTGCCAGCAGCTTAAGAACGGGGACTAAATACTCGAACACCGGGGAGCTGTTTTTT. Amino acid sequence: CASSLRTGTKYSNTGELFF.

The chain is built from TRBV6-2 or TRBV6-3 and TRBJ1-5, with a possible D match to TRBD1 (5 bases). Germline CDR1 and CDR2: MNHEY and SVGEGT. The CDR3 runs to 15 residues. V was clipped by 4 bases and J by 3 bases, with 13 bases between them. The CDR3 sequence: CASSSNRRDNQPQHF. The CDR3 DNA follows: TGTGCCAGCAGTTCGAACAGGAGGGACAATCAGCCCCAGCATTTT.

The rearrangement joins TRBV18 to TRBJ2-1, with TRBD2 matching 8 bases. Trimming took 6 bases from V and 6 from J; bases not matched to a gene: 13. The CDR3 spans 16 residues. The germline gives CDR1 KGHSH, CDR2 LQKENI. In DNA, the CDR3 is TGTGCCAGCTCCGTCAGTCCCCTAGCGGGCGGCAATGAGCAGTTCTTC. Translating it yields CASSVSPLAGGNEQFF.

This clone was seen a few times. DNA of the CDR3: TGCAGCGTTGCTTCCGGGACAGGGGGCTCGAATTCACCCCTCCACTTT. Encoded protein: CSVASGTGGSNSPLHF. The chain has TRBV29-1 and TRBJ1-6; 12 bases agree with TRBD1. Per germline, CDR1 SQVTM and CDR2 ANQGSEA. V lost 4 bases and J lost 7; bases outside the gene matches: 8. CDR3 length: 16 residues.

The chain couples TRBV6-5 to TRBJ1-1, with unresolved D. Germline V gives CDR1 MNHEY, CDR2 SVGAGI. The CDR3 length is 14 residues. The germline V and J ends were trimmed by 11 bases and 4 bases, with 20 bases remaining between them. In nucleotides, the CDR3 is TGTGCCGGCCTGGGAGAGGGATTAGGCACTGAAGCTTTCTTT. It yields the protein CAGLGEGLGTEAFF.

This rearrangement joins TRBV3-1 (or the pseudogene TRBV3-2) to TRBJ2-1, with D tentatively TRBD1 (6 bases). The CDR3 is made up of 13 amino acids. Trimming left V 1 base short and J 7 bases short, with 8 bases between. Germline-derived CDR1 and CDR2 are LGHDT and YNNKEL (reference sequence). The CDR3 sequence is CASSQVGANEQFF. The CDR3 nucleotides are TGTGCCAGCAGCCAAGTGGGGGCAAATGAGCAGTTCTTC.

This clone was recorded a few times. The junction does not match germline at one end; this may be a read error. The CDR3 nucleotides read TGTGCCACCAGTAGGGGCGGGAAGGAAAAACTGTTTTTT. Translation: CATSRGGKEKLFF. This chain uses TRBV12-3 or TRBV12-4 with TRBJ1-4; D possibly corresponds to TRBD1 (5 bases). CDR3 length equals 13 residues.

J is TRBJ1-6 and V is TRBV11-3; D is unclear. Germline V gives CDR1 SGHNT, CDR2 YENEEA. Trimming shortened V by 11 bases and J by 8 bases, and 10 bases separated the two germline ends. The CDR3 length is 11 residues. This CDR3 is CAPPEDSPLHF. CDR3 sequence (DNA): TGTGCCCCCCCGGAGGATTCACCCCTCCACTTT.

V usage is TRBV19 and J usage is TRBJ2-7; D may be TRBD2 (5 bases). The germline CDR1 and CDR2 sequences are LNHDA and SQIVND (reference sequence). Deletions cut 4 bases from V and 3 bases from J, with 19 bases between. The CDR3 spans 16 residues. CDR3 residues: CASSSIGDMYFYEQYF. DNA of the CDR3: TGTGCCAGTAGTAGCATCGGGGATATGTACTTCTACGAGCAGTACTTC.

The chain joins TRBV5-1 to TRBJ1-1, with D tentatively TRBD1 (6 bases). The CDR3 has 12 residues. V was shortened by 5 bases and J by 3 bases, with 8 bases between the two germline ends. The V gene's germline CDR1 is SGHRS and CDR2 YFSETQ. The CDR3 region is CASSRTDTEAFF. CDR3 in DNA: TGCGCCAGCAGTCGGACAGACACTGAAGCTTTCTTT.

The rearrangement links TRBV6-2 or TRBV6-3 to TRBJ2-1; 10 bases map to TRBD2. The CDR3 length is 16 residues. V was pared by 6 bases and J by 7 bases, with 12 bases of the junction left unmatched. Germline V lookup: CDR1 MNHEY, CDR2 SVGEGT. CDR3 sequence reads: CASSLTGTSDLNEQFF. In DNA, the CDR3 is TGTGCCAGCAGCTTAACCGGGACTAGCGACTTAAATGAGCAGTTCTTC.

The chain employs TRBV5-8 and TRBJ2-3, with TRBD1 matching 7 bases. This CDR3 has 14 residues. The germline V gene has CDR1 SGHTS and CDR2 YDEGEE. After removal of 4 bases from V and 3 bases from J, the junction contained 5 bases not matched to a gene. The CDR3 nucleotides read TGTGCCAGCAGCAGGGGACAGTCGACAGATACGCAGTATTTT. Residues: CASSRGQSTDTQYF.

V and J are TRBV14 and TRBJ2-3; D possibly corresponds to TRBD2 (7 bases). CDR1 is SGHDN, CDR2 FVKESK, per germline. Trimming took 4 bases from V and 8 from J, leaving 13 bases between them. The CDR3 covers 13 residues. DNA for the CDR3: TGTGCCAGCAGCCCTACAGGGAGGGGTACGCAGTATTTT. Amino acid sequence: CASSPTGRGTQYF.

Only one count was recorded for this clone. The chain joins TRBV11-2 to TRBJ2-4, with no clear D. With 3 bases removed from V and 1 base from J, the gap between germline ends came to 13 bases. The CDR3 covers 16 residues. Germline V CDR1 and CDR2: SGHAT, FQNNGV. The DNA for the CDR3 is TGTGCCAGCAGCTTGAGTGCGGTCGGGGCCAAAAACATTCAGTACTTC. As protein: CASSLSAVGAKNIQYF.

The chain couples TRBV6-4 to TRBJ2-3, with D perhaps matching TRBD1 (5 bases). V was pared by 0 bases and J by 5 bases, with 6 bases between. Germline CDR1 reads MRHNA; CDR2 reads SNTAGT. CDR3 length: 13 amino acids. CDR3 region: CASSDSQGDTQYF. For the CDR3, the DNA is TGTGCCAGCAGTGACTCCCAGGGAGATACGCAGTATTTT.

This rearrangement joins TRBV30 to TRBJ2-5; D uncertain. The CDR3 has 14 amino acids. Trimming shortened V by 3 bases and J by 2 bases, and 13 bases separated the two germline ends. Germline V gene data show CDR1 as GTSNPN and CDR2 as SVGIG (reference sequence). The CDR3 DNA reads as TGTGCCTGGAGCGCCCCGGGTGCGCAAGAGACCCAGTACTTC. It codes for CAWSAPGAQETQYF. Drawing the rest from reference TRBV30 and TRBJ2-5, the complete variable domain is SQTIHQWPATLVQPVGSPLSLECTVEGTSNPNLYWYRQAAGRGLQLLFYSVGIGQISSEVPQNLSASRPQDRQFILSSKKLLLSDSGFYLCAWSAPGAQETQYFGPGTRLLVL.

The genes are TRBV21-1 and TRBJ1-5; no DNA check was done on the table's D call, TRBD1. TRBV21-1 is a pseudogene. The CDR3 loop spans 16 amino acids. CDR3 nucleotide sequence: TGTGCCAGCAGCAGTCTGGGGCGGTATAGCAATCAGCCCCAGCATTTT. It specifies CASSSLGRYSNQPQHF.

The CDR3: CASSPRRMGYGYTF. Written as DNA, the CDR3 is TGTGCCAGCAGCCCCAGGAGGATGGGGTATGGCTACACCTTC. The chain recombines TRBV9 with TRBJ1-2; no firm D call. The CDR3 has 14 amino acids. The germline V gene encodes CDR1 SGDLS and CDR2 YYNGEE. V lost 4 bases, J lost 5 bases, and 15 bases lay in between.

The chain combines TRBV28 with TRBJ2-3, with TRBD2 identical over 10 bases. The CDR3 contains 20 residues. Germline values: CDR1 MDHEN, CDR2 SYDVKM. V lost 3 bases and J lost 1; bases outside the gene matches: 16. The CDR3 here is CASSLTWTGRSGGGTDTQYF. The CDR3 DNA is TGTGCCAGCAGTTTGACCTGGACAGGGCGGAGCGGGGGGGGCACAGATACGCAGTATTTT.

This chain connects TRBV30 to TRBJ2-7; 9 bases are a match to TRBD2. The germline CDR1 and CDR2 sequences are GTSNPN and SVGIG (reference sequence). The V segment lost 3 bases and the J segment 0 bases; nucleotides outside the gene matches: 6. The CDR3 sequence is 15 residues long. The CDR3 region is CAWRRGSGGSYEQYF. In DNA, the CDR3 is TGTGCCTGGAGAAGAGGTAGCGGGGGCTCCTACGAGCAGTACTTC.

DNA for the CDR3: TGTGCCAGCAGTCAAAGACAGGGGTCCCTCTCTGGGGCCAACGTCCTGACTTTC. Encoded protein: CASSQRQGSLSGANVLTF. The chain has TRBV6-6 and TRBJ2-6, with TRBD1 matching 8 bases. CDR3 length equals 18 residues. J was trimmed by 0 bases and V by 5 bases; bases with no gene match: 9. Germline CDR1 is MNHNY and CDR2 is SVGAGI (reference sequence).

The rearrangement uses TRBV7-3 and TRBJ1-1, with D unclear. V was pared by 4 bases and J by 1 base, with 7 bases between. This CDR3 contains 13 residues. CDR1 and CDR2 (germline): SGHTA, FQGTGA. CDR3 sequence reads: CASSSHGNTEAFF. The CDR3 DNA is TGTGCCAGCAGCTCCCACGGGAACACTGAAGCTTTCTTT.

The rearrangement uses TRBV6-9 and TRBJ2-2, with 10 nucleotides matching TRBD2. Germline V CDR1 and CDR2: MNHGY, SVAAGI. V dropped 2 bases and J dropped 5; count of bases not matched to a gene: 2. CDR3 length: 15 amino acids. CDR3 protein: CASSYSGRDTGELFF. CDR3 DNA sequence: TGTGCCAGCAGTTATAGCGGGAGGGATACCGGGGAGCTGTTTTTT.

This clone came up once. This chain joins TRBV2 and TRBJ2-7; D possibly corresponds to TRBD2 (7 bases). The ends were cut back, 10 bases at V and 7 bases at J, with 17 bases in the middle. This CDR3 spans 12 amino acids. Per germline, CDR1 SNHLY and CDR2 FYNNEI. DNA of the CDR3: TGTGCCACCGAGGGGGGGGCTGAGGAGCAGTACTTC. Amino acid sequence: CATEGGAEEQYF.

V and J are TRBV27 and TRBJ2-3; 14 bases line up with TRBD2. After removal of 5 bases from V and 4 bases from J, the junction contained 8 bases not matched to a gene. Germline V gene lookup returns CDR1 MNHEY and CDR2 SMNVEV (reference sequence). The CDR3 loop spans 17 amino acids. CDR3 DNA: TGTGCCAGCAGTCCCGGACTAGCGGGAGGTGTGGCAGATACGCAGTATTTT. Its protein is CASSPGLAGGVADTQYF.